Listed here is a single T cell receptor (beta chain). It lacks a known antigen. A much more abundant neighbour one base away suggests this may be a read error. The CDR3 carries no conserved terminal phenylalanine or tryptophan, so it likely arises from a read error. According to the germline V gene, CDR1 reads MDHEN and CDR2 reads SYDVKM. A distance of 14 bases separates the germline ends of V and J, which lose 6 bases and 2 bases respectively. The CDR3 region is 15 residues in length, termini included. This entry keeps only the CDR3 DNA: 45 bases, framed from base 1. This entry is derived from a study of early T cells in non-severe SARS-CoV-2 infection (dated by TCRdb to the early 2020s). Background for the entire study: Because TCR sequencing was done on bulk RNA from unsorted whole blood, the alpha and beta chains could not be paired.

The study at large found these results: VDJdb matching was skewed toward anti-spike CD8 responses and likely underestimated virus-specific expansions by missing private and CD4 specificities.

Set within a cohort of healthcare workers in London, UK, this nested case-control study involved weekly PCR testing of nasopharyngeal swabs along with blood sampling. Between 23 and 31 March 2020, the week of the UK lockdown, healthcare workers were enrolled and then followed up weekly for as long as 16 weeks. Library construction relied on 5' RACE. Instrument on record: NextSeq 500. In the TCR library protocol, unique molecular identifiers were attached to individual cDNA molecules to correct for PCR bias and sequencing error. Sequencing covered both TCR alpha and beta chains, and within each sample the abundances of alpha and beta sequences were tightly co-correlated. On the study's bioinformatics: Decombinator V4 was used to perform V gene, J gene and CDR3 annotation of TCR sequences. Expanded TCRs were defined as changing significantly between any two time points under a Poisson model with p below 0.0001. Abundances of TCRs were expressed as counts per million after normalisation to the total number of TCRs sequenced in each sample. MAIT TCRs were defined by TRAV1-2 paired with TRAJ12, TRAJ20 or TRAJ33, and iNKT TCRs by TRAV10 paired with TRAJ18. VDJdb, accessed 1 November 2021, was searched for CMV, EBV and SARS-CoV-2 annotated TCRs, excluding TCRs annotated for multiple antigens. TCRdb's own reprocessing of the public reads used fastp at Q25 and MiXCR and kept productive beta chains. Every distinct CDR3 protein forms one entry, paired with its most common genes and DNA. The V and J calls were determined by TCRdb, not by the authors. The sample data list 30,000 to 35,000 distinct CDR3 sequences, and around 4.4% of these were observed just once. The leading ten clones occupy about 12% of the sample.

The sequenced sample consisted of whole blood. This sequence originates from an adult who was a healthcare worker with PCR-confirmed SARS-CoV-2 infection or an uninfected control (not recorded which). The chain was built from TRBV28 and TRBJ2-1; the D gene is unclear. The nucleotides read TGTGCCAGCAGAGCCAGTGGTAGTCCCTACAATGAGCAGTTCTAC. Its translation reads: CASRASGSPYNEQFY.